Shown below are 22 T cell receptor beta chains from a single sample sequenced in a study of blood T cell repertoires in COVID-19. Assay used: immunoSEQ multiplex PCR; TCRdb lists only in-frame clones, some missing. The data hold about 210,000 clones, with almost 85% observed a single time. The sequencing input was peripheral blood. The receptors come from a woman between 45 and 65 years old with active or convalescent COVID-19.

This chain joins TRBV11-2 and TRBJ1-2; no clear D. The CDR3 has 12 amino acids. Per the germline V gene, CDR1 is SGHAT and CDR2 is FQNNGV. The ends were cut back, 3 bases at V and 3 bases at J, with 5 bases in the middle. The CDR3: CASSFSDYGYTF. The CDR3, as DNA: TGTGCCAGCAGCTTCTCTGACTATGGCTACACCTTC. Combining the CDR3 with reference TRBV11-2 and TRBJ1-2 gives the whole variable domain EAGVAQSPRYKIIEKRQSVAFWCNPISGHATLYWYQQILGQGPKLLIQFQNNGVVDDSQLPKDRFSAERLKGVDSTLKIQPAKLEDSAVYLCASSFSDYGYTFGSGTRLTVV.

This chain uses TRBV5-1 with TRBJ1-4, with D tentatively TRBD1 (5 bases). This CDR3 is 15 amino acids long. Germline loops: CDR1 SGHRS, CDR2 YFSETQ. The germline V and J ends were trimmed by 0 bases and 5 bases, with 11 bases remaining between them. CDR3 residues: CASSLGGYPNEKLFF. The CDR3, as DNA: TGCGCCAGCAGCTTGGGGGGCTACCCCAATGAAAAACTGTTTTTT.

V usage is TRBV24-1 and J usage is TRBJ1-2; D is undetermined. The CDR3 loop spans 15 amino acids. Trimming removed 3 bases from V and 2 bases from J, with 12 bases in between. Germline CDR1 and CDR2: KGHDR and SFDVKD. This CDR3 is CATSDAMGGNYGYTF. DNA for the CDR3: TGTGCCACCAGTGATGCCATGGGAGGGAACTATGGCTACACCTTC.

The chain uses TRBV2 and TRBJ1-5; no clear D. Trimming removed 5 bases at V and 4 bases at J, with 12 bases between. The CDR3 is 14 amino acids. The germline V gene has CDR1 SNHLY and CDR2 FYNNEI. This CDR3 is CASSFGLLNQPQHF. The CDR3 bases are TGTGCCAGCAGTTTCGGACTGTTAAATCAGCCCCAGCATTTT.

The rearrangement joins TRBV30 to TRBJ1-1; 9 nucleotides line up with TRBD1. Losses at the gene ends were 1 base for V and 4 bases for J; bases not matched to a gene: 10. The CDR3 spans 16 residues. CDR1 and CDR2 from the germline V gene are GTSNPN and SVGIG (reference sequence). Here the CDR3 DNA reads TGTGCCTGGAGTGGCGAGGTGGGACAGGGAGGCACTGAAGCTTTCTTT. Translation: CAWSGEVGQGGTEAFF. Filled out from reference TRBV30 and TRBJ1-1, the complete variable domain reads SQTIHQWPATLVQPVGSPLSLECTVEGTSNPNLYWYRQAAGRGLQLLFYSVGIGQISSEVPQNLSASRPQDRQFILSSKKLLLSDSGFYLCAWSGEVGQGGTEAFFGQGTRLTVV.

The genes are TRBV19 and TRBJ1-3; 7 nucleotides line up with TRBD1. The V gene end was trimmed by 5 bases and the J gene end by 0 bases; junction bases not matched to a gene: 4. The length of the CDR3 is 15 residues. Germline-derived CDR1 and CDR2 are LNHDA and SQIVND (reference sequence). DNA of the CDR3: TGTGCCAGTAGTCGACAGGGCCGCTCTGGAAACACCATATATTTT. This encodes CASSRQGRSGNTIYF.

The chain links TRBV10-1 to TRBJ2-3, with a possible D match to TRBD2 (5 bases). The CDR3 spans 15 residues. Per germline, CDR1 WNHNN and CDR2 SYGVQD (reference sequence). V shed 4 bases and J shed 4 bases, with 15 bases lying between them. The CDR3 loop is CASSALARFPDTQYF. CDR3 bases: TGCGCCAGCAGTGCTCTAGCAAGATTCCCAGATACGCAGTATTTT.

J is TRBJ1-6 and V is TRBV20-1; TRBD1 might be the D (5 bases). Trimming shortened V by 3 bases and J by 7 bases, and 10 bases separated the two germline ends. This CDR3 is 13 amino acids long. The germline CDR1 and CDR2 sequences are DFQATT and SNEGSKA (reference sequence). In DNA form, the CDR3 reads TGCAGTGCTAGTACAGGTCGGAATTCACCCCTCCACTTT. This translates into CSASTGRNSPLHF.

This chain joins TRBV30 and TRBJ2-1; 7 bases fit TRBD2. The CDR3 is made up of 17 amino acids. V was pared by 3 bases and J by 3 bases, with 14 bases of the junction left unmatched. Germline-derived CDR1 and CDR2 are GTSNPN and SVGIG (reference sequence). For the CDR3, the DNA is TGTGCCTGGAGAGGTACAGTAGGGACTACGCGCTACAATGAGCAGTTCTTC. Its translation is CAWRGTVGTTRYNEQFF.

In DNA form, the CDR3 reads TGTGCCAGCAGCTTATGGGTAGACTCGGCGGCTTCACCCCTCCACTTT. This gives the protein CASSLWVDSAASPLHF. V and J are TRBV7-2 and TRBJ1-6; D remains unclear. Trimming stripped 2 bases from V and 9 bases from J, with 17 bases between. The CDR3 is 16 amino acids. Germline V lookup: CDR1 SGHTA, CDR2 FQGNSA.

The chain carries TRBV6-5 and TRBJ2-1; D is ambiguous. This CDR3 region has 11 residues. Germline CDR1 reads MNHEY; CDR2 reads SVGAGI. The V end lost 10 bases, the J end lost 0 bases, and 4 bases lay between the germline ends. The CDR3 bases are TGTGCCACGTTCTCCTACAATGAGCAGTTCTTC. This sequence encodes CATFSYNEQFF.

The rearrangement joins TRBV7-3 to TRBJ2-7, with no clear D. In germline, CDR1 is SGHTA, CDR2 FQGTGA. V was trimmed by 2 bases and J by 6 bases, leaving 11 bases between them. There are 13 residues in the CDR3. CDR3 DNA sequence: TGTGCCAGCAGCTTATCCCCTTTGTCCGAGCAGTACTTC. Translating it yields CASSLSPLSEQYF.

The chain recombines TRBV6-5 with TRBJ2-5, with 10 bases matching TRBD2. V gave up 4 bases and J gave up 7 bases; unmatched junction bases: 12. CDR3 length: 16 residues. In germline, CDR1 is MNHEY, CDR2 SVGAGI. CDR3 sequence: CASSSAAGGRLGTQYF. CDR3 coding DNA: TGTGCCAGCAGTTCCGCAGCGGGGGGGCGTCTAGGGACCCAGTACTTC.

This clone has only one observation. The chain recombines TRBV29-1 with TRBJ1-1; D not resolved. The length of the CDR3 is 12 residues. Germline CDR1 is SQVTM and CDR2 is ANQGSEA. Trimming stripped 1 base from V and 5 bases from J, with 8 bases between. CDR3 sequence: CSVEVQTTEAFF. CDR3 nucleotides: TGCAGCGTTGAAGTCCAGACTACTGAAGCTTTCTTT.

The chain links TRBV12-3 or TRBV12-4 to TRBJ2-5, with D possibly TRBD1 on 6 matching bases. The CDR3 runs to 13 residues. V was cut by 4 bases and J by 5 bases, with 11 bases left in between. In DNA, the CDR3 is TGTGCCAGCAGTTCGAGGGGGAGCGAGACCCAGTACTTC. Its translation: CASSSRGSETQYF.

This CDR3 is CASSAPDRATQYV. The CDR3 bases are TGTGCCAGCAGTGCCCCGGACAGGGCGACGCAGTACGTC. The V call is TRBV28, the J call TRBJ2-7; TRBD1 agrees at 8 bases. The CDR3 has 13 residues. The V and J ends lost 5 bases and 9 bases, in that order; junction bases with no gene match: 9. CDR1 and CDR2 from the germline V gene are MDHEN and SYDVKM.

A few counts support this clone. V and J are TRBV4-1 and TRBJ1-5; TRBD1 might be the D (6 bases). This CDR3 has 15 amino acids. V lost 3 bases to trimming and J lost 0 bases, with 9 bases between them. The germline V gene has CDR1 MGHRA and CDR2 YSYEKL. CDR3 nucleotides: TGCGCCAGCAGCCAGAGGACAGCTAGCAATCAGCCCCAGCATTTT. Amino acid sequence: CASSQRTASNQPQHF.

The chain combines TRBV5-6 with TRBJ2-5, with D possibly being TRBD2 (5 bases). Germline CDR1 reads SGHDT; CDR2 reads YYEEEE. Trimming took 3 bases from V and 4 from J, leaving 10 bases between them. The CDR3 totals 13 residues. The CDR3 region is CASSWRPPETQYF. The CDR3, as DNA: TGTGCCAGCAGCTGGAGGCCCCCAGAGACCCAGTACTTC.

This clone showed up just once. The J gene is TRBJ2-2, the V gene TRBV11-2; D gene uncertain. The germline V gene has CDR1 SGHAT and CDR2 FQNNGV. The CDR3 is 12 residues long. Trimming took 4 bases from V and 2 from J, leaving 2 bases between them. CDR3 protein: CASSSNTGELFF. Here the CDR3 DNA reads TGTGCCAGCAGCTCAAACACCGGGGAGCTGTTTTTT.

V is TRBV29-1 and J is TRBJ1-1, with a possible D match to TRBD1 (6 bases). This CDR3 has 12 amino acids. Germline-derived CDR1 and CDR2 are SQVTM and ANQGSEA. Trimming shortened V by 8 bases and J by 4 bases, and 14 bases separated the two germline ends. The chain's CDR3 is CSSNRVGTEAFF. For the CDR3, the DNA is TGCAGCAGTAACAGGGTGGGCACTGAAGCTTTCTTT.

The rearrangement uses TRBV28 and TRBJ1-2; 8 bases align to TRBD1. J gave up 3 bases and V 4 bases, and 7 bases lay outside the gene matches. The CDR3 runs 15 residues. Per germline, CDR1 MDHEN and CDR2 SYDVKM. Here the CDR3 reads CASSSDGQGYYGYTF. CDR3 DNA: TGTGCCAGCAGTTCCGACGGACAGGGCTACTATGGCTACACCTTC.

This chain joins TRBV29-1 and TRBJ1-3; tentatively, D is TRBD1 (5 bases). The CDR3 is made up of 16 amino acids. From germline, CDR1 is SQVTM and CDR2 ANQGSEA. V lost 0 bases, J lost 0 bases, and 12 bases lay in between. Written as DNA, the CDR3 is TGCAGCGTTGAAGATGGGGCGTTAAGCTCTGGAAACACCATATATTTT. It translates to CSVEDGALSSGNTIYF.